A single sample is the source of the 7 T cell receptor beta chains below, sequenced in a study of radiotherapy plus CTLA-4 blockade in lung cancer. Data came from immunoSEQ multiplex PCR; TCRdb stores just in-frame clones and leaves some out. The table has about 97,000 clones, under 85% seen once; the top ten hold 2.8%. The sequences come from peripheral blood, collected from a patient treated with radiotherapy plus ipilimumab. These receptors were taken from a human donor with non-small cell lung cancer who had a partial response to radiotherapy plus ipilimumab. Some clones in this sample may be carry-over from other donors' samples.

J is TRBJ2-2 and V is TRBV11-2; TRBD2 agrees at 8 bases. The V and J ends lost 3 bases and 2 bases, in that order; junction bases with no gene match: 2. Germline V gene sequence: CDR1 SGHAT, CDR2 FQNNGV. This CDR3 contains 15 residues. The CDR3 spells CASSFRGGNTGELFF. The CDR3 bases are TGTGCCAGCAGCTTTCGGGGGGGAAACACCGGGGAGCTGTTTTTT.

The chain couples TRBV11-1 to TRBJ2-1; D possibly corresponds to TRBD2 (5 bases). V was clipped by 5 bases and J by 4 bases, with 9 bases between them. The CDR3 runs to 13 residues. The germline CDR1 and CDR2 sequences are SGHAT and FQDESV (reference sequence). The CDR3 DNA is TGTGCCAGCAGCCCTAGACTATACAATGAGCAGTTCTTC. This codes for CASSPRLYNEQFF.

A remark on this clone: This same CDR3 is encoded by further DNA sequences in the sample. CDR3 region: CASSLGQARSPLHF. The CDR3 bases are TGTGCCAGCAGCCTAGGGCAAGCGCGCTCACCCCTCCACTTT. The J gene is TRBJ1-6, the V gene TRBV7-6; D not certain. From germline, CDR1 is SGHVS and CDR2 FNYEAQ. V was pared by 5 bases and J by 10 bases, with 15 bases between. CDR3 length equals 14 residues.

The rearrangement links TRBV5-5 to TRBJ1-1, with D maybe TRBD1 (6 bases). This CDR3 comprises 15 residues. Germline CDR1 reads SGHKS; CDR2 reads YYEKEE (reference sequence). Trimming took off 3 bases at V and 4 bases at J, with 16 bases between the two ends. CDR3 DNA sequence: TGTGCCAGCAGCTCACAGACACAGGGTGGCACTGAAGCTTTCTTT. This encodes CASSSQTQGGTEAFF.

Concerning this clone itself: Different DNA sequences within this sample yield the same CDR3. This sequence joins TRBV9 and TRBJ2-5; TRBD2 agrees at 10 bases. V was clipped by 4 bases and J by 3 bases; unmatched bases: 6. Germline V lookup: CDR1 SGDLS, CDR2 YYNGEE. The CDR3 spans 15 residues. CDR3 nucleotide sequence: TGTGCCAGCAGCCCCACCGGGACTAGCGAAGAGACCCAGTACTTC. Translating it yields CASSPTGTSEETQYF.

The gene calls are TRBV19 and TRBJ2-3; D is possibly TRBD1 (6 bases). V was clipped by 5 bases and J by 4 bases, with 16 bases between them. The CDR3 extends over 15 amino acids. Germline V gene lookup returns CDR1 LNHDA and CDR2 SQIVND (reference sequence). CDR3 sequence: CASSVWGQSSDTQYF. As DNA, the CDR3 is TGTGCCAGTAGTGTGTGGGGGCAGTCTTCAGATACGCAGTATTTT.

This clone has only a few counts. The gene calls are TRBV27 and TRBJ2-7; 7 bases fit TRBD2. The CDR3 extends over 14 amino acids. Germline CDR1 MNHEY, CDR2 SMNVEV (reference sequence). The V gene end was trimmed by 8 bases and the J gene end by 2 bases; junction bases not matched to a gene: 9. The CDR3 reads CASSKIGLAYEQYF. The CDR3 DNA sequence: TGTGCCAGCTCTAAAATAGGACTAGCCTACGAGCAGTACTTC.